Following are 19 T cell receptor beta chains from one sample sequenced in a study of vaccination and CD4 T cells after COVID-19. Treatment here: roughly 11-day PBMC culture with coronavirus spike peptide pools or control peptides (ViraFEST assay). The Oncomine TCR Beta short-read assay was applied to DNA of cultured CD4+ T cells. MiXCR, run by TCRdb on the PCR reads, gives a single entry per CDR3 protein. The sample lists about 26,000 distinct CDR3 sequences, 50% to 65% seen once, with roughly 27% in the top ten. Antigen specificity for these receptors is unknown. The sample in question was CD4+ T cells from blood, cultured in vitro, obtained before SARS-CoV-2 vaccination. These receptors originate from a human donor who received a COVID-19 vaccine.

CDR3 nucleotide sequence: TGTGCCAGCAGCCACCCGGGACAGATAGGTAACACCATATATTTT. It encodes CASSHPGQIGNTIYF. The chain recombines TRBV7-2 with TRBJ1-3, with TRBD1 matching over 7 bases. Unmatched junction bases numbered 11, after V lost 5 bases and J lost 7 bases. The CDR3 length is 15 residues. Germline V gives CDR1 SGHTA, CDR2 FQGNSA. The whole variable domain, remainder taken from reference TRBV7-2 and TRBJ1-3, is GAGVSQSPSNKVTEKGKDVELRCDPISGHTALYWYRQSLGQGLEFLIYFQGNSAPDKSGLPSDRFSAERTGGSVSTLTIQRTQQEDSAVYLCASSHPGQIGNTIYFGEGSWLTVV.

V gene TRBV7-8 combines with J gene TRBJ2-6; D ambiguous. V dropped 2 bases and J dropped 0 bases, with 5 bases sitting between them. The CDR3 consists of 15 residues. From germline, CDR1 is SGHVS and CDR2 FQNEAQ. CDR3 residues: CASSLPTSGANVLTF. The DNA of the CDR3 is TGTGCCAGCAGCTTACCCACCTCTGGGGCCAACGTCCTGACTTTC.

V and J are TRBV20-1 and TRBJ1-1; no definite D call. This CDR3 spans 13 amino acids. Germline V gene lookup returns CDR1 DFQATT and CDR2 SNEGSKA (reference sequence). With 1 base removed from V and 4 bases from J, the gap between germline ends came to 10 bases. The CDR3 DNA sequence: TGCAGTGCTAGAGTACGGGTACGCACTGAAGCTTTCTTT. Residues: CSARVRVRTEAFF.

The CDR3 reads CASSAPGGERNTEAFF. Here the CDR3 DNA reads TGTGCCAGCAGCGCCCCAGGGGGCGAGAGGAACACTGAAGCTTTCTTT. This chain uses TRBV11-2 with TRBJ1-1, with TRBD1 matching over 8 bases. Trimming took 5 bases from V and 1 from J; bases not matched to a gene: 9. The CDR3 is 16 amino acids. Germline lookup yields CDR1 SGHAT and CDR2 FQNNGV.

Only a few counts were recorded for this clonotype. The chain is built from TRBV12-3 or TRBV12-4 and TRBJ2-3; the match to TRBD2 covers 13 bases. CDR3 size: 15 residues. With 6 bases clipped from V and 3 bases from J, the junction kept 3 bases outside the gene matches. In DNA form, the CDR3 reads TGTGCCAGCAGCTGGACTAGCGGGGGAACAGATACGCAGTATTTT. Translated, it gives CASSWTSGGTDTQYF.

This rearrangement joins TRBV5-1 to TRBJ1-4; TRBD1 is a possible D gene (6 bases). Germline values: CDR1 SGHRS, CDR2 YFSETQ. Trimming removed 1 base from V and 7 bases from J, with 14 bases in between. The CDR3 has 15 amino acids. The CDR3 loop reads CASSLSGGQGEKLFF. The CDR3 nucleotides read TGCGCCAGCAGCTTGTCCGGGGGGCAAGGTGAAAAACTGTTTTTT.

This clonotype has just a few counts. The chain links TRBV6-1 to TRBJ2-1, with D possibly TRBD1 on 6 matching bases. The CDR3 length is 15 residues. CDR1 and CDR2 from the germline V gene are MNHNS and SASEGT. The V gene lost 7 bases and the J gene lost 0 bases, with 13 bases spanning the gap. The CDR3 is CASKGRDTSYNEQFF. DNA of the CDR3: TGTGCCAGCAAGGGCCGGGACACCTCCTACAATGAGCAGTTCTTC.

This chain uses TRBV20-1 with TRBJ2-7; 8 bases agree with TRBD2. V lost 4 bases and J lost 1; bases outside the gene matches: 18. The CDR3 extends over 18 amino acids. CDR1 DFQATT and CDR2 SNEGSKA come from the germline V gene (reference sequence). In nucleotides, the CDR3 is TGCAGTGCTATGGATCATAGGCTGACTACTAGCGGATCCTACGAGCAGTACTTC. Encoded protein: CSAMDHRLTTSGSYEQYF.

This clonotype was detected once. J is TRBJ2-7 and V is TRBV20-1; 8 positions agree with TRBD2. The ends lost 3 bases at V and 2 bases at J; junction bases unmatched: 0. Germline CDR1 reads DFQATT; CDR2 reads SNEGSKA (reference sequence). The CDR3 length is 12 residues. CDR3 amino acids: CSASGGAYEQYF. CDR3 sequence (DNA): TGCAGTGCTAGCGGGGGGGCCTACGAGCAGTACTTC.

A few counts support this clonotype. The chain carries TRBV20-1 and TRBJ1-5; TRBD1 is a possible D gene (6 bases). The V end was cut by 0 bases, the J end by 7 bases, with 19 bases between. The CDR3 is 16 residues long. Germline CDR1 is DFQATT and CDR2 is SNEGSKA (reference sequence). In DNA, the CDR3 is TGCAGTGCTAGAGAATGGGGTCAGGCAGGGGACCAGCCCCAGCATTTT. This translates into CSAREWGQAGDQPQHF.

This clonotype has more than one count but fewer than ten. The rearrangement joins TRBV2 to TRBJ1-6; D uncertain. Trimming left V 5 bases short and J 5 bases short, with 10 bases between. This CDR3 region has 14 residues. CDR1 is SNHLY, CDR2 FYNNEI, per germline. Here the CDR3 DNA reads TGTGCCAGCAGTCCCCTCCGAGATAATTCACCCCTCCACTTT. This encodes CASSPLRDNSPLHF.

The chain has TRBV12-5 and TRBJ2-7; 9 bases align to TRBD1. CDR3 length: 16 residues. The ends lost 2 bases at V and 2 bases at J; junction bases unmatched: 7. The germline V gene encodes CDR1 LGHNT and CDR2 FRNRAP. CDR3 DNA: TGTGCTAGTGGTTTGCCACGGAGGGACAGGGCCTACGAGCAGTACTTC. The encoded protein is CASGLPRRDRAYEQYF.

The chain joins TRBV7-3 to TRBJ2-3; D unresolved. The CDR3 loop spans 14 amino acids. Germline assignment: CDR1 SGHTA and CDR2 FQGTGA. Trimming removed 4 bases at V and 7 bases at J, with 15 bases between. The CDR3 DNA reads as TGTGCCAGCAGCTCCACCGGCTTAGGAAATACGCAGTATTTT. This sequence encodes CASSSTGLGNTQYF.

This clonotype was counted only a few times. The gene calls are TRBV7-3 and TRBJ2-3, with 10 bases lining up with TRBD2. V shed 4 bases and J 4 bases; nucleotides not matched to a gene: 8. In germline, CDR1 is SGHTA, CDR2 FQGTGA. The CDR3 has 16 amino acids. For the CDR3, the DNA is TGTGCCAGCAGCTCCGTTAGCGGGGGGAGGGCAGATACGCAGTATTTT. Protein product: CASSSVSGGRADTQYF.

This chain connects TRBV19 to TRBJ2-3; 8 nucleotides align to TRBD2. CDR1 LNHDA and CDR2 SQIVND come from the germline V gene (reference sequence). After removal of 7 bases from V and 0 bases from J, the junction contained 6 bases not matched to a gene. The CDR3 is made up of 15 amino acids. The CDR3 here is CASKSGGTSTDTQYF. CDR3 nucleotide sequence: TGTGCCAGTAAAAGCGGGGGAACCAGCACAGATACGCAGTATTTT. The whole variable domain, remainder taken from reference TRBV19 and TRBJ2-3, is DGGITQSPKYLFRKEGQNVTLSCEQNLNHDAMYWYRQDPGQGLRLIYYSQIVNDFQKGDIAEGYSVSREKKESFPLTVTSAQKNPTAFYLCASKSGGTSTDTQYFGPGTRLTVL.

The chain recombines TRBV27 with TRBJ1-6, with D uncertain. Germline V gene sequence: CDR1 MNHEY, CDR2 SMNVEV (reference sequence). The CDR3 length is 16 residues. Deletions cut 3 bases from V and 3 bases from J, with 12 bases between. The CDR3 is CASSFRQAGYNSPLHF. Written as DNA, the CDR3 is TGTGCCAGCAGTTTTAGGCAAGCAGGCTATAATTCACCCCTCCACTTT.

This clonotype was counted a few times. The V call is TRBV12-5, the J call TRBJ1-6; D gene unclear. V lost 1 base and J lost 10, with 11 bases in between. CDR1 LGHNT and CDR2 FRNRAP come from the germline V gene. The CDR3 has 14 residues. The CDR3 loop reads CASGLEGFRSPLHF. The CDR3 nucleotides are TGTGCTAGTGGTTTGGAAGGGTTCCGATCACCCCTCCACTTT. Supplemented by reference TRBV12-5 and TRBJ1-6, the full variable domain reads DARVTQTPRHKVTEMGQEVTMRCQPILGHNTVFWYRQTMMQGLELLAYFRNRAPLDDSGMPKDRFSAEMPDATLATLKIQPSEPRDSAVYFCASGLEGFRSPLHFGNGTRLTVT.

This clonotype was seen a single time. The chain employs TRBV20-1 and TRBJ2-7; weak D call: TRBD1 (5 bases). The CDR3 contains 13 residues. Germline CDR1 is DFQATT and CDR2 is SNEGSKA (reference sequence). The V gene lost 6 bases and the J gene lost 2 bases, with 14 bases spanning the gap. In DNA form, the CDR3 reads TGCAGTGCGATCGACAGACTGCCCTACGAGCAGTACTTC. Translation: CSAIDRLPYEQYF.

V is TRBV6-1 and J is TRBJ1-5, with a tentative D call TRBD1 (6 bases). In germline, CDR1 is MNHNS, CDR2 SASEGT. V was clipped by 6 bases and J by 5 bases, with 14 bases between them. The CDR3 sequence is 14 residues long. CDR3 nucleotides: TGTGCCAGCAGGGCAGACAGGTTTTATCAGCCCCAGCATTTT. Translation: CASRADRFYQPQHF.